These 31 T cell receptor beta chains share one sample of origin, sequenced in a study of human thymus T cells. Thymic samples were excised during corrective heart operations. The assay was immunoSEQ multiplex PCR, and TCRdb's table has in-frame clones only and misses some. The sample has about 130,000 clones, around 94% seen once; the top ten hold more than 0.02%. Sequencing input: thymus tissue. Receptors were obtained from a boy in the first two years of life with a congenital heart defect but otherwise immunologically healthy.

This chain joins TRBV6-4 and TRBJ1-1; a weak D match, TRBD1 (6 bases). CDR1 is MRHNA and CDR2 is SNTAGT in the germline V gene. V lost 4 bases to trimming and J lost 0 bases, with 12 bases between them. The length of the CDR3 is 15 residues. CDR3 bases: TGTGCCAGCAGTGTTCGTAGACAGGTGAACACTGAAGCTTTCTTT. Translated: CASSVRRQVNTEAFF.

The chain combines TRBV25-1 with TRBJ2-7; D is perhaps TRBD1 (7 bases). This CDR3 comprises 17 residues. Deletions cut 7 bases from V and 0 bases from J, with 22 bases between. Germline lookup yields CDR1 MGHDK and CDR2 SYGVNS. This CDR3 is CASMAFGQAGSSYEQYF. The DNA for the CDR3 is TGTGCCAGCATGGCCTTCGGACAGGCGGGGAGCTCCTACGAGCAGTACTTC.

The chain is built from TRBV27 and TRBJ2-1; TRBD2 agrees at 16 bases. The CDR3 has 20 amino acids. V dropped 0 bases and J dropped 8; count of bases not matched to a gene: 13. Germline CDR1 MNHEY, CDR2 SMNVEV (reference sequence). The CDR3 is CASSLSMGLAGGLYIDEQFF. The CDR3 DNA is TGTGCCAGCAGTTTATCGATGGGACTAGCGGGGGGGCTTTACATTGATGAGCAGTTCTTC.

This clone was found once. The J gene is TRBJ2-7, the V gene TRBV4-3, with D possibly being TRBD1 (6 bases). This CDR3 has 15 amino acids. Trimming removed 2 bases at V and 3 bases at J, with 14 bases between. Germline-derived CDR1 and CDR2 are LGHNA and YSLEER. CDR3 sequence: CASSQQKGQYYEQYF. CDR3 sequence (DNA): TGCGCCAGCAGCCAACAGAAGGGACAATACTACGAGCAGTACTTC.

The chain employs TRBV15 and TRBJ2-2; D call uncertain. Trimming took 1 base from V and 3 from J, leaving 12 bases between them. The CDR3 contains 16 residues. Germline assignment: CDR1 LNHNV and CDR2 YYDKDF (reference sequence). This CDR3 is CATSRAPGMDTGELFF. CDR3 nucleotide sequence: TGTGCCACCAGCAGAGCCCCGGGTATGGACACCGGGGAGCTGTTTTTT.

The CDR3 nucleotides read TGCGCCAGCGGCGGTGTCAGCAGGGATGGCTACACCTTC. It yields the protein CASGGVSRDGYTF. The V and J genes are TRBV4-3 and TRBJ1-2, with D possibly TRBD1 on 5 matching bases. The CDR3 sequence is 13 residues long. Trimming shortened V by 8 bases and J by 6 bases, and 16 bases separated the two germline ends. Germline CDR1 is LGHNA and CDR2 is YSLEER.

Here the CDR3 reads CASSAAYSNQPQHF. CDR3 sequence (DNA): TGTGCCAGTAGTGCGGCTTATAGCAATCAGCCCCAGCATTTT. The J gene is TRBJ1-5, the V gene TRBV19; D is undetermined. Germline lookup yields CDR1 LNHDA and CDR2 SQIVND (reference sequence). V dropped 5 bases and J dropped 0 bases, with 8 bases sitting between them. This CDR3 has 14 residues.

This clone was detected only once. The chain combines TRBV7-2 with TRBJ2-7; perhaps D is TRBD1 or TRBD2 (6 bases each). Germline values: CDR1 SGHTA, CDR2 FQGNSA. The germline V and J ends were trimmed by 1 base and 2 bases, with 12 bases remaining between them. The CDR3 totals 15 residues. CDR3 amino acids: CASSLGRGFPYEQYF. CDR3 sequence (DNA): TGTGCCAGCAGCTTAGGGAGGGGGTTCCCCTACGAGCAGTACTTC.

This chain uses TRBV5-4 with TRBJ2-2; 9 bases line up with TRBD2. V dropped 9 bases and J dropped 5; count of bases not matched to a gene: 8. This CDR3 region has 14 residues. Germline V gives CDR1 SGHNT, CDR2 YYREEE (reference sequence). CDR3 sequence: CATAGGASTGELFF. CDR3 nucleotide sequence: TGTGCCACCGCGGGGGGGGCGAGTACCGGGGAGCTGTTTTTT.

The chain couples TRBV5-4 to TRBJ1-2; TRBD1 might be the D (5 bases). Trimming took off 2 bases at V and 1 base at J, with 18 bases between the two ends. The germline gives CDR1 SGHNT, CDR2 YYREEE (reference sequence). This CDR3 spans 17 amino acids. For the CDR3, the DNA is TGTGCCAGCAGCTTCAGGCAGGGAAGGGATGTTAACTATGGCTACACCTTC. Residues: CASSFRQGRDVNYGYTF. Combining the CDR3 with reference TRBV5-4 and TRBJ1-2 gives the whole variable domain ETGVTQSPTHLIKTRGQQVTLRCSSQSGHNTVSWYQQALGQGPQFIFQYYREEENGRGNFPPRFSGLQFPNYSSELNVNALELDDSALYLCASSFRQGRDVNYGYTFGSGTRLTVV.

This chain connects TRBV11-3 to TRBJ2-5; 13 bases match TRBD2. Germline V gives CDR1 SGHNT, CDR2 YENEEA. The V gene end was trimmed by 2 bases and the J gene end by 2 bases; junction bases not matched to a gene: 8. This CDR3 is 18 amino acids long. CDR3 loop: CASSLTGLAGRVQETQYF. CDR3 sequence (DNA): TGTGCCAGCAGCTTAACGGGACTAGCGGGGAGAGTTCAAGAGACCCAGTACTTC.

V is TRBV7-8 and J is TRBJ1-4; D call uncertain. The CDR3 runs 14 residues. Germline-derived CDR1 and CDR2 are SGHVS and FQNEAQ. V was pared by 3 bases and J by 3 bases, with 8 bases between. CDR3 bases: TGTGCCAGCAGCTTTAAACGGCCTAATGAAAAACTGTTTTTT. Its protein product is CASSFKRPNEKLFF.

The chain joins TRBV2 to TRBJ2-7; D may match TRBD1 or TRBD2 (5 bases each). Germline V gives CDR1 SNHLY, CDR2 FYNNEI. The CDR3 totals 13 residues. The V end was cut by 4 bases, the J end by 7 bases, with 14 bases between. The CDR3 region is CASSALIGGEQYF. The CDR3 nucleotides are TGTGCCAGCAGTGCTCTGATTGGGGGAGAGCAGTACTTC.

The CDR3 DNA reads as TGTGCCAGCAGCTTGGCAGAGTCTCCTAATGAAAAACTGTTTTTT. Translated: CASSLAESPNEKLFF. The V call is TRBV5-6, the J call TRBJ1-4; D unclear. V was cut by 0 bases and J by 3 bases, with 9 bases left in between. Germline V gene sequence: CDR1 SGHDT, CDR2 YYEEEE. The CDR3 consists of 15 residues.

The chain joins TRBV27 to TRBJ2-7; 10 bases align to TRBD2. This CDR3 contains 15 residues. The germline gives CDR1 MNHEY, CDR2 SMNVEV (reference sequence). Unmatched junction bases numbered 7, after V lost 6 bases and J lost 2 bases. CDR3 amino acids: CASSPERGGPYEQYF. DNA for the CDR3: TGTGCCAGCAGCCCCGAGCGGGGGGGCCCCTACGAGCAGTACTTC.

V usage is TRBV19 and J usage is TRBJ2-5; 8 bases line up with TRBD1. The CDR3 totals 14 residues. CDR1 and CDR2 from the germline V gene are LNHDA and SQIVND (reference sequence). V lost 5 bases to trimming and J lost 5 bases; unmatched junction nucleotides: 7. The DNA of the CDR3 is TGTGCCAGTAGTCCCCCGGACAGGGCGGAGACCCAGTACTTC. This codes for CASSPPDRAETQYF. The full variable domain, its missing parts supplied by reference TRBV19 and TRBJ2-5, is DGGITQSPKYLFRKEGQNVTLSCEQNLNHDAMYWYRQDPGQGLRLIYYSQIVNDFQKGDIAEGYSVSREKKESFPLTVTSAQKNPTAFYLCASSPPDRAETQYFGPGTRLLVL.

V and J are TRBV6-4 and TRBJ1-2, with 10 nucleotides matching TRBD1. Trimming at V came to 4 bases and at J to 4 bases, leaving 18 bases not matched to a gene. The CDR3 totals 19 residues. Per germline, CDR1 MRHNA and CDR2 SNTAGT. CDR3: CASSASGTGEAAWPYGYTF. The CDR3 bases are TGTGCCAGCAGTGCCTCCGGGACAGGGGAAGCAGCTTGGCCCTATGGCTACACCTTC.

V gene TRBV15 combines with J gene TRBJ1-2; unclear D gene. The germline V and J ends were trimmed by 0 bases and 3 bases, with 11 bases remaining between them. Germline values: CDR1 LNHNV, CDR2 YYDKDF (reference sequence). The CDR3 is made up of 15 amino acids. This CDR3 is CATSRDLRTDYGYTF. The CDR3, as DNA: TGTGCCACCAGCAGAGATCTTAGAACGGACTATGGCTACACCTTC.

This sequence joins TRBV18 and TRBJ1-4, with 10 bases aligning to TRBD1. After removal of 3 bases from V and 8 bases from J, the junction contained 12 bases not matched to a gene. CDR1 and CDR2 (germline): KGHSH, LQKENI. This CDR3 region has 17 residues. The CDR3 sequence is CASSPTTGGLKREKLFF. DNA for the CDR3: TGTGCCAGCTCACCCACGACAGGGGGCTTGAAAAGGGAAAAACTGTTTTTT. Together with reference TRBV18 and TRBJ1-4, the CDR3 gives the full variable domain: NAGVMQNPRHLVRRRGQEARLRCSPMKGHSHVYWYRQLPEEGLKFMVYLQKENIIDESGMPKERFSAEFPKEGPSILRIQQVVRGDSAAYFCASSPTTGGLKREKLFFGSGTQLSVL.

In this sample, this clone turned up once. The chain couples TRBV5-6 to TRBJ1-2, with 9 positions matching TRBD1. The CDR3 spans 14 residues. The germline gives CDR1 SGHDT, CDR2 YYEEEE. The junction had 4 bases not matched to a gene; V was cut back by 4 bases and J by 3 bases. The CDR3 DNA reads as TGTGCCAGCAGCCAGGGACAGGGCTACTATGGCTACACCTTC. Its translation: CASSQGQGYYGYTF.

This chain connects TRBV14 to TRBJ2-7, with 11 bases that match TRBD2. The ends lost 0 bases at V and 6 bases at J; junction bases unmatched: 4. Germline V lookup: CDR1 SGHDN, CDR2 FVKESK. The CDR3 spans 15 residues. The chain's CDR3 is CASSQDGLAGCEQYF. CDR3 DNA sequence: TGTGCCAGCAGCCAAGATGGACTAGCGGGCTGCGAGCAGTACTTC. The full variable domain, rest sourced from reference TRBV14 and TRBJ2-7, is EAGVTQFPSHSVIEKGQTVTLRCDPISGHDNLYWYRRVMGKEIKFLLHFVKESKQDESGMPNNRFLAERTGGTYSTLKVQPAELEDSGVYFCASSQDGLAGCEQYFGPGTRLTVT.

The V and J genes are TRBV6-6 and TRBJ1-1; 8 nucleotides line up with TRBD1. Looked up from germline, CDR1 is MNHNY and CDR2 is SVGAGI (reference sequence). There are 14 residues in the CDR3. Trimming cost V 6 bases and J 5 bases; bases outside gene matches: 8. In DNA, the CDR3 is TGTGCCAGCAGAGGACAGGGAAGGTCTACTGAAGCTTTCTTT. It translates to CASRGQGRSTEAFF.

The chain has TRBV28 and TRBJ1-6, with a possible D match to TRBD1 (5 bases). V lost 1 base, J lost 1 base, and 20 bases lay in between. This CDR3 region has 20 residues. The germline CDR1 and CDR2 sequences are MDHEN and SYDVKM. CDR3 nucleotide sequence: TGTGCCAGCAGTTTATTCGGGGGAATGGGTCTAGGGTCCTATAATTCACCCCTCCACTTT. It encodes CASSLFGGMGLGSYNSPLHF.

CDR3 in DNA: TGTGCCAGCAGCTCGAAGACTAGCGGGGGGGCCTCGGCCTACGAGCAGTACTTC. It codes for CASSSKTSGGASAYEQYF. The genes are TRBV5-6 and TRBJ2-7; 14 bases are a match to TRBD2. Germline CDR1 reads SGHDT; CDR2 reads YYEEEE. V was pared by 3 bases and J by 2 bases, with 10 bases of the junction left unmatched. The CDR3 has 18 amino acids.

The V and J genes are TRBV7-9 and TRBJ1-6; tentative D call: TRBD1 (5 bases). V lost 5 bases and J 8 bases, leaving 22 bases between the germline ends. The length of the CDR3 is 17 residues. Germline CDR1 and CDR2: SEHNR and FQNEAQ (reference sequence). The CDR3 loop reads CASSPFGGVGSDSPLHF. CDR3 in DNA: TGTGCCAGCAGCCCTTTCGGGGGGGTAGGTTCCGATTCACCCCTCCACTTT.

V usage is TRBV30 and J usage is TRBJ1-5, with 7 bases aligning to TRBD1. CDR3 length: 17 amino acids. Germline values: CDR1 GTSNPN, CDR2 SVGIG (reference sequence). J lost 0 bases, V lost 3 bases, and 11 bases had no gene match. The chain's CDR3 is CAWSDTGDVYSNQPQHF. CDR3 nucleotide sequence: TGTGCCTGGAGCGACACAGGGGACGTCTATAGCAATCAGCCCCAGCATTTT.

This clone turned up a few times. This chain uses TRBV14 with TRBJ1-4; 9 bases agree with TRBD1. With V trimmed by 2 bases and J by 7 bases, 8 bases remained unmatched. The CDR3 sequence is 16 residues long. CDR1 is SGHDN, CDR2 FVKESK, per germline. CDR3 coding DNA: TGTGCCAGCAGCCAAATGGCGGACAGGGGTGGTGAAAAACTGTTTTTT. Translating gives CASSQMADRGGEKLFF.

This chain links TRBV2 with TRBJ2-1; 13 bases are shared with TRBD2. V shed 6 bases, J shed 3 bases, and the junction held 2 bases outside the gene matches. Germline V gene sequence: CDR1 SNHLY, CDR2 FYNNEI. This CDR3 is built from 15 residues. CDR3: CASRGLAGDYNEQFF. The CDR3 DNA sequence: TGTGCCAGCAGAGGACTAGCGGGGGACTACAATGAGCAGTTCTTC.

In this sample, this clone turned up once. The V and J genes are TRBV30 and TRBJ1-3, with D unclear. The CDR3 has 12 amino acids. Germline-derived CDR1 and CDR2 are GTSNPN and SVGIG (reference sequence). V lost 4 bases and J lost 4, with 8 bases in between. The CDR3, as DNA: TGTGCCTGGAACCCGGGAGGAAACACCATATATTTT. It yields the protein CAWNPGGNTIYF.

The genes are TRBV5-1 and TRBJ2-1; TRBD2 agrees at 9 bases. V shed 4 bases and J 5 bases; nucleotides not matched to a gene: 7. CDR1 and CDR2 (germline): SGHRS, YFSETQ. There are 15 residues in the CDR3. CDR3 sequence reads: CASSGRLADNNEQFF. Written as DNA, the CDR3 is TGCGCCAGCAGCGGGAGACTAGCGGACAACAATGAGCAGTTCTTC. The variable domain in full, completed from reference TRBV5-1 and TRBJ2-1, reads KAGVTQTPRYLIKTRGQQVTLSCSPISGHRSVSWYQQTPGQGLQFLFEYFSETQRNKGNFPGRFSGRQFSNSRSEMNVSTLELGDSALYLCASSGRLADNNEQFFGPGTRLTVL.

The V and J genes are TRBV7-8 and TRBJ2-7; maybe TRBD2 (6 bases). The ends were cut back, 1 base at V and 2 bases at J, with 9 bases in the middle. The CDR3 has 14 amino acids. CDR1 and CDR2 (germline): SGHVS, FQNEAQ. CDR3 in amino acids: CASSLGAGPYEQYF. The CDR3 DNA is TGTGCCAGCAGCTTAGGGGCGGGACCCTACGAGCAGTACTTC. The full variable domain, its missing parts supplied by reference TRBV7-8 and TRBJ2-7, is GAGVSQSPRYKVAKRGQDVALRCDPISGHVSLFWYQQALGQGPEFLTYFQNEAQLDKSGLPSDRFFAERPEGSVSTLKIQRTQQEDSAVYLCASSLGAGPYEQYFGPGTRLTVT.